Shown below are 7 T cell receptor beta chains from a single sample sequenced in a study of patients and donors after allogeneic stem cell transplantation. TCRdb passed the RT-PCR reads through MiXCR, listing each CDR3 protein once. The data show about 960,000 distinct CDR3 sequences, approximately 19% seen once. Sequencing was done on a sample of blood, either unsorted or a sorted T cell fraction (not recorded which). All receptors derive from a human donor who was either an allogeneic HSCT recipient or a stem cell or donor lymphocyte infusion donor (not recorded which). It is not recorded whose cells these are; they may come from a transplant donor.

This clonotype was counted a few times. The chain uses TRBV5-1 and TRBJ2-1; 9 nucleotides match TRBD2. Germline trimming cut 0 bases from V and 4 bases from J; bases unmatched to any gene: 8. The CDR3 consists of 17 residues. Germline V gene lookup returns CDR1 SGHRS and CDR2 YFSETQ. The chain's CDR3 is CASSLASGTSGYNEQFF. For the CDR3, the DNA is TGCGCCAGCAGCTTGGCTAGCGGGACCTCCGGGTACAATGAGCAGTTCTTC.

The table lists this clonotype with many counts. The chain couples TRBV5-6 to TRBJ2-1, with a weak D call TRBD1 (6 bases). Germline V gives CDR1 SGHDT, CDR2 YYEEEE. This CDR3 region has 15 residues. Trimming cost V 3 bases and J 7 bases, with 17 bases left between them. As DNA, the CDR3 is TGTGCCAGCAGCTCCGGGACACTCCCCTGGAATGAGCAGTTCTTC. Amino acid sequence: CASSSGTLPWNEQFF.

The J gene is TRBJ2-3, the V gene TRBV18; D not resolved. This CDR3 spans 13 amino acids. Germline values: CDR1 KGHSH, CDR2 LQKENI. Trimming shortened V by 1 base and J by 4 bases, and 6 bases separated the two germline ends. The CDR3 bases are TGTGCCAGCTCACCACTCGAAGCAGATACGCAGTATTTT. It codes for CASSPLEADTQYF.

In its sample, this clonotype was seen a few times. This chain links TRBV5-5 with TRBJ1-1; D is perhaps TRBD1 (5 bases). Germline lookup yields CDR1 SGHKS and CDR2 YYEKEE (reference sequence). The CDR3 consists of 16 residues. Trimming took off 3 bases at V and 1 base at J, with 16 bases between the two ends. CDR3 residues: CASSSTSGTKNTEAFF. Here the CDR3 DNA reads TGTGCCAGCAGCTCGACCTCCGGGACGAAGAACACTGAAGCTTTCTTT.

This clonotype has a count of ten or more. The chain uses TRBV12-3 or TRBV12-4 and TRBJ2-1; D possibly corresponds to TRBD2 (5 bases). The CDR3 is 13 amino acids. Trimming took 6 bases from V and 5 from J, leaving 11 bases between them. For the CDR3, the DNA is TGTGCCAGCAGAACGGGAAAGGACAATGAGCAGTTCTTC. It is translated as CASRTGKDNEQFF.

This clonotype was detected a few times. The V gene is TRBV12-5, the J gene TRBJ2-3; D is undetermined. Germline V gene sequence: CDR1 LGHNT, CDR2 FRNRAP. V shed 0 bases and J shed 7 bases, with 5 bases lying between them. The CDR3 is 12 amino acids. The CDR3 DNA sequence: TGTGCTAGTGGTTTGGTAGGTTATACGCAGTATTTT. Its protein product is CASGLVGYTQYF. The whole variable domain, remainder taken from reference TRBV12-5 and TRBJ2-3, is DARVTQTPRHKVTEMGQEVTMRCQPILGHNTVFWYRQTMMQGLELLAYFRNRAPLDDSGMPKDRFSAEMPDATLATLKIQPSEPRDSAVYFCASGLVGYTQYFGPGTRLTVL.

The chain links TRBV29-1 to TRBJ1-1; tentatively, D is TRBD1 (6 bases). The V end lost 4 bases, the J end lost 7 bases, and 22 bases lay between the germline ends. The CDR3 is made up of 15 amino acids. Germline loops: CDR1 SQVTM, CDR2 ANQGSEA. This CDR3 reads CSVVPRDHLGGEAFF. The CDR3 DNA sequence: TGCAGCGTTGTGCCTAGGGACCATTTAGGGGGTGAAGCTTTCTTT.